These 6 T cell receptor beta chains were all obtained from the same sample, sequenced in a study of post-analysis software for immune sequencing data (dated by TCRdb to the mid-2010s). Broader findings and caveats from the paper: Roughly 5 TRBV segments, including TRBV5-6, TRBV5-1 and TRBV20-1, were significantly more frequent in patients than controls.

The library was made by PCR. The instrument was an Illumina HiSeq 2500. Unique molecular identifiers were incorporated into TCR beta cDNA libraries to reduce PCR and sequencing biases. TCRdb cleaned the public reads at Q25 with fastp, built clones with MiXCR and kept in-frame beta chains. Under each unique CDR3 protein, matching rows form one entry showing the most common genes and DNA. The sample profile shows approximately 730,000 distinct CDR3 sequences; 25% to 30% of them were found once. More than 0.55% of the sample goes to the ten largest clones. These TCRs are of unknown antigen specificity. Sequenced sample: blood. These receptors were taken from a girl aged 10 to 17 with multiple sclerosis.

A remark on this clonotype: As the CDR3 is not closed by the conserved phenylalanine or tryptophan, this likely results from a read error. CDR3 protein: CASSQDRPERDTQYS. The DNA of the CDR3 is TGCGCCAGCAGCCAAGATCGGCCAGAAAGGGATACGCAGTATTCT. The chain recombines TRBV4-1 with TRBJ2-3; no reliable D call. Germline V CDR1 and CDR2: MGHRA, YSYEKL. The length of the CDR3 is 15 residues. Between the trimmed V and J ends, which lost 0 bases and 6 bases, there was a span of 13 bases.

V is TRBV6-5 and J is TRBJ1-1, with no clear D. This CDR3 is built from 14 residues. V dropped 0 bases and J dropped 4 bases, with 9 bases sitting between them. Germline V CDR1 and CDR2: MNHEY, SVGAGI. CDR3 coding DNA: TGTGCCAGCAGTTACTCCGACCAAATCACTGAAGCTTTCTTT. Its protein product is CASSYSDQITEAFF.

The chain links TRBV20-1 to TRBJ1-5, with D possibly TRBD1 on 5 matching bases. The CDR3 is 14 amino acids. CDR1 and CDR2 (germline): DFQATT, SNEGSKA (reference sequence). V lost 2 bases and J 2 bases, leaving 10 bases between the germline ends. CDR3 sequence reads: CSARLTGGNQPQHF. Here the CDR3 DNA reads TGCAGTGCTAGACTAACGGGGGGCAATCAGCCCCAGCATTTT.

This chain links TRBV20-1 with TRBJ2-3; 7 nucleotides line up with TRBD2. This CDR3 contains 15 residues. Germline V lookup: CDR1 DFQATT, CDR2 SNEGSKA (reference sequence). Losses at the gene ends were 3 bases for V and 1 base for J; bases not matched to a gene: 7. CDR3 nucleotide sequence: TGCAGTGCTAGGGGGGGGTCCCGTGGCACAGATACGCAGTATTTT. Translated: CSARGGSRGTDTQYF.

The chain links TRBV2 to TRBJ1-1; D not certain. V lost 10 bases to trimming and J lost 2 bases, with 14 bases between them. Looked up from germline, CDR1 is SNHLY and CDR2 is FYNNEI. The CDR3 length is 13 residues. The CDR3 sequence: CATPLGGNTEAFF. The CDR3 DNA follows: TGTGCCACCCCACTCGGAGGAAACACTGAAGCTTTCTTT.

This chain uses TRBV21-1 with TRBJ2-7; the table names TRBD2, a call not compared with the DNA. TRBV21-1 is designated a pseudogene. The CDR3 extends over 17 amino acids. The CDR3 spells CASSRAGAFGGVDEQYF. In DNA form, the CDR3 reads TGTGCCAGCAGCCGAGCGGGGGCCTTCGGTGGTGTGGACGAGCAGTACTTC.